This TCR beta chain was captured in a study of T cells after yellow fever vaccination. Study conclusions and caveats: The secondary response peaked faster, at day 5 versus 15, but was weaker. Of the clonotypes, a small share occurred in both CD4 and CD8 compartments.

About this clonotype itself: Its antigen is still unknown.

Generation of TCR cDNA used 5'RACE template switching (which added a universal primer site and UMIs). TCRdb used MiXCR to reprocess the 5' RACE reads, holding one entry per CDR3 protein. The top ten clones hold roughly 13% of a sample with approximately 550,000 distinct CDR3 sequences, about 13% of them seen once. J gave up 0 bases and V 4 bases, and 6 bases lay outside the gene matches. CDR1 LNHDA and CDR2 SQIVND come from the germline V gene (reference sequence). This CDR3 has 18 amino acids. The sequence was obtained from a man aged 25 to 40 who received the YFV17D yellow fever vaccine. The chain links TRBV19 to TRBJ2-1; TRBD2 matches 13 bases. The material sequenced was PBMCs, taken on the day of the yellow fever booster vaccination. CDR3 DNA sequence: TGTGCCAGTAGTACTCGGACTAGCGGGAGCCTCTCCTACAATGAGCAGTTCTTC. Protein: CASSTRTSGSLSYNEQFF.